This TCR beta chain was retrieved from a study of cytomegalovirus exposure and HLA in healthy donors. Study outcomes and limitations: Under in vitro conditions, three CMV-associated chains were confirmed as specific for CMV antigens.

For this clone: Its specificity is not known.

The PCR was carried out with 60 Vbeta primers and 13 Jbeta primers. Measured with immunoSEQ multiplex PCR; TCRdb has only the in-frame clones, and not every one. The sample holds roughly 160,000 clones, 79% seen once. In nominal health when sampled, donors likely had unrecorded immune exposures nonetheless. The CDR3 runs 18 residues. Germline V gene sequence: CDR1 MGHRA, CDR2 YSYEKL. The V and J ends lost 4 bases and 0 bases, in that order; junction bases with no gene match: 9. The specimen sequenced was PBMCs. This receptor was obtained from a man aged 40-49 years in good health and CMV-seronegative. The chain couples TRBV4-1 to TRBJ2-6; 7 nucleotides line up with TRBD1. CDR3 in DNA: TGCGCCAGCAGCCCCTGGACAGGAATACTCTCTGGGGCCAACGTCCTGACTTTC. Encoded protein: CASSPWTGILSGANVLTF.